Here is one TCR beta chain with its context. Its cognate antigen is unknown. J gave up 4 bases and V 2 bases, and 0 bases lay outside the gene matches. The CDR3 contains 15 residues. The germline gives CDR1 MNHEY, CDR2 SMNVEV (reference sequence). The source of the sample is a study of OX40 agonist ivuxolimab in advanced cancers. Background on the study: Patients were roughly 83% male with ages roughly 23 to 79, mean approximately 55.

Sequencing was performed with immunoSEQ multiplex PCR; in TCRdb, only in-frame clones are kept and a portion is missing. The sample includes 20,000 to 30,000 clones, approximately 90% of them seen just once. Broader study findings: The mean number of expanded clones was higher in CD8+ T cells than in CD4+. Clonal expansion by week 6 occurred in CD4+ and CD8+ blood T cells (at 0.1 to 3.0 mg/kg).

The TCR sequence derives from an adult with an advanced solid tumor such as melanoma, head and neck, liver or kidney cancer. Sample: CD4+ or CD8+ T cells sorted from blood, taken in a trial of the OX40 agonist ivuxolimab. J is TRBJ2-5 and V is TRBV27; TRBD2 agrees at 14 bases. CDR3 nucleotides: TGTGCCAGCAGTTTAGGGACTAGCGGGAGAGAGACCCAGTACTTC. Translation: CASSLGTSGRETQYF.